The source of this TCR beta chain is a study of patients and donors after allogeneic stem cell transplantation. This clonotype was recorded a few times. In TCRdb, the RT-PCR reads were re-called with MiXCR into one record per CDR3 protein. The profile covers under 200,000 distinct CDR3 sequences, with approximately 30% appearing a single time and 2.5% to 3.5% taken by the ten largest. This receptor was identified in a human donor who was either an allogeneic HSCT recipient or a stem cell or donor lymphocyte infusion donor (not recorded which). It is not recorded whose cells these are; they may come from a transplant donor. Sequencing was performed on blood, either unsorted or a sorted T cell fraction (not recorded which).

For the CDR3, the DNA is TGCAGTGCTAGAGCGGGGGGCGCGGGCAATCAGCCCCAGCATTTT. Amino acids: CSARAGGAGNQPQHF. The chain is built from TRBV20-1 and TRBJ1-5; D is possibly TRBD1 (6 bases). Looked up from germline, CDR1 is DFQATT and CDR2 is SNEGSKA (reference sequence). V was cut by 1 base and J by 2 bases, with 12 bases left in between. The length of the CDR3 is 15 residues.